A single sample gave rise to the 7 T cell receptor beta chains below, sequenced in a study of blood T cell repertoires in COVID-19. Assay: immunoSEQ multiplex PCR; the TCRdb copy retains only in-frame clones and omits some. The top ten clones hold about a sixth of a sample with fewer than 300,000 clones, about 80% of them seen once. The sequencing input was peripheral blood. The source is a person between 65 and 80 years old with COVID-19, enrolled during active disease.

V and J are TRBV11-2 and TRBJ1-1, with D tentatively TRBD1 (6 bases). This CDR3 comprises 14 residues. CDR1 and CDR2 from the germline V gene are SGHAT and FQNNGV. V was clipped by 4 bases and J by 6 bases, with 15 bases between them. The chain's CDR3 is CASSSLQGIPEAFF. The DNA of the CDR3 is TGTGCCAGCAGCTCACTTCAGGGGATCCCTGAAGCTTTCTTT.

As to this clone: A junction boundary mismatches the germline segment, possibly from a read error. CDR3 sequence (DNA): TGTGCCAGCTTTCTCCGGGCAGGGGGCTCCCACGAGCAGTACTTC. Translated: CASFLRAGGSHEQYF. The J gene is TRBJ2-7, the V gene TRBV6-5; 8 bases map to TRBD1. The CDR3 contains 15 residues. In germline, CDR1 is MNHEY, CDR2 SVGAGI.

The V and J genes are TRBV2 and TRBJ2-1, with TRBD1 identical over 11 bases. The germline gives CDR1 SNHLY, CDR2 FYNNEI. Unmatched junction bases numbered 3, after V lost 4 bases and J lost 1 base. CDR3 length: 16 amino acids. The CDR3 DNA follows: TGTGCCAGCAGTGTAGGGACAGGGGGGTCCTACAATGAGCAGTTCTTC. Translated: CASSVGTGGSYNEQFF.

V usage is TRBV7-9 and J usage is TRBJ1-6; D might be TRBD1 (5 bases). Trimming stripped 5 bases from V and 8 bases from J, with 16 bases between. Germline CDR1 reads SEHNR; CDR2 reads FQNEAQ (reference sequence). This CDR3 is built from 15 residues. The CDR3 loop reads CASSPNAGWHSPLHF. CDR3 in DNA: TGTGCCAGCAGCCCGAACGCAGGGTGGCATTCACCCCTCCACTTT.

This clone occurred a few times. The V call is TRBV7-9, the J call TRBJ2-7; D might be TRBD1 (6 bases). Trimming took off 5 bases at V and 3 bases at J, with 17 bases between the two ends. CDR1 is SEHNR and CDR2 is FQNEAQ in the germline V gene (reference sequence). This CDR3 is built from 15 residues. In DNA, the CDR3 is TGTGCCAGCAGCCCGCCAACAGGGTCCCTCTACGAGCAGTACTTC. It yields the protein CASSPPTGSLYEQYF.

The chain couples TRBV28 to TRBJ1-5; 9 nucleotides agree with TRBD1. J was trimmed by 6 bases and V by 4 bases; bases with no gene match: 4. The CDR3 sequence is 14 residues long. The germline gives CDR1 MDHEN, CDR2 SYDVKM. This CDR3 reads CASSSTGGVQPQHF. The CDR3 DNA is TGTGCCAGCAGTTCGACAGGGGGTGTTCAGCCCCAGCATTTT.

The chain recombines TRBV5-1 with TRBJ2-1, with TRBD2 matching over 9 bases. The CDR3 has 14 amino acids. V lost 4 bases to trimming and J lost 5 bases; unmatched junction nucleotides: 4. Germline V CDR1 and CDR2: SGHRS, YFSETQ. The CDR3: CASSPTSGHNEQFF. The CDR3 region has the DNA TGCGCCAGCAGCCCGACTAGCGGACACAATGAGCAGTTCTTC.